This TCR beta chain was captured in a study of T cell changes during pregnancy in multiple sclerosis. Method: immunoSEQ multiplex PCR; TCRdb's copy keeps in-frame clones and lacks some. The repertoire includes around 100,000 clones, more than 90% of them detected once, and more than 0.95% sits in the top ten. The length of the CDR3 is 14 residues. Germline CDR1 is MGHRA and CDR2 is YSYEKL. V dropped 1 base and J dropped 5; count of bases not matched to a gene: 3. This chain links TRBV4-1 with TRBJ2-7, with 9 bases lining up with TRBD2. Sample: peripheral blood, taken in the second trimester of pregnancy. The sequence was obtained from a female donor with multiple sclerosis, enrolled in a pregnancy study. CDR3 amino acids: CASSQVGGGDEQYF. The CDR3 region has the DNA TGCGCCAGCAGCCAAGTGGGCGGGGGGGACGAGCAGTACTTC.